This TCR beta chain was captured in a study of response to subunit inactivated influenza vaccine. Using its own MiXCR run on the RT-PCR reads, TCRdb lists one record per CDR3 protein. The table shows 500,000 to 550,000 distinct CDR3 sequences, with approximately 7.8% occurring only once. Study findings and constraints: That few new T cells are recruited by each seasonal influenza vaccination was the authors' suggestion.

In its sample, this clonotype was seen a few times. Its matching antigen is unknown. This CDR3 has 18 residues. The germline V gene has CDR1 ENHRY and CDR2 SYGVKD. V gave up 10 bases and J gave up 0 bases; unmatched junction bases: 12. The TCR was taken from a man between 50 and 70 years old who received an inactivated influenza vaccine. V and J are TRBV10-3 and TRBJ2-2, with 12 bases that match TRBD2. This sample comprised PBMCs from blood, obtained roughly 24 months after vaccination. This CDR3 is CATTPGLAGIANTGELFF. The CDR3, as DNA: TGTGCCACTACCCCGGGACTAGCGGGCATCGCGAACACCGGGGAGCTGTTTTTT.